The 4 T cell receptor beta chains below all came from one sample that was sequenced in a study of T cells in Graves' hyperthyroidism and ophthalmopathy (dated by TCRdb to the late 2010s). Receptor libraries were prepared by multiplex PCR. The run used an Illumina HiSeq 2000. The TCR beta CDR3 regions were amplified from RNA transcripts. The first round of RT-PCR for the TCR CDR3 was performed with the HTBI primer set and the Qiagen OneStep RT-PCR kit. TCRdb's own reprocessing of the public reads used fastp at Q25 and MiXCR and kept productive beta chains. Rows are unified per CDR3 protein, each entry keeping the most common DNA and genes. The sample data list 250,000 or so distinct CDR3 sequences, and about 16% of these were observed just once. The ten largest clones add up to less than 35% of the sample. The specimen was blood. These receptors all stem from a woman aged 18-35 years with Graves' ophthalmopathy.

In this sample, this clonotype turned up many times. This chain uses TRBV7-8 with TRBJ2-1; the match to TRBD2 covers 14 bases. V trimming: 3 bases; J trimming: 10 bases; junction bases outside the gene matches: 11. The CDR3 is 17 residues long. From germline, CDR1 is SGHVS and CDR2 FQNEAQ. CDR3 DNA: TGTGCCAGCAGCTTCCCCAGACTAGCGGGGGGGTACGTCGAGCAGTTCTTC. This gives the protein CASSFPRLAGGYVEQFF. Full variable domain (outside the CDR3, taken from reference TRBV7-8 and TRBJ2-1): GAGVSQSPRYKVAKRGQDVALRCDPISGHVSLFWYQQALGQGPEFLTYFQNEAQLDKSGLPSDRFFAERPEGSVSTLKIQRTQQEDSAVYLCASSFPRLAGGYVEQFFGPGTRLTVL.

The chain recombines TRBV15 with TRBJ2-5, with D unclear. CDR1 is LNHNV and CDR2 is YYDKDF in the germline V gene (reference sequence). This CDR3 region has 15 residues. The V and J ends lost 0 bases and 5 bases respectively, with 13 bases between them. The CDR3 bases are TGTGCCACCAGCAGAGAGGGTTTTAGTGGGGAGACCCAGTACTTC. It encodes CATSREGFSGETQYF.

This clonotype was detected only a few times. The gene calls are TRBV6-2 or TRBV6-3 and TRBJ2-3; TRBD2 aligns across 7 bases. The CDR3 consists of 15 residues. Per germline, CDR1 MNHEY and CDR2 SVGEGT. Trimming at V came to 5 bases and at J to 1 base, leaving 6 bases not matched to a gene. Here the CDR3 reads CASSPRAGGTDTQYF. DNA of the CDR3: TGTGCCAGCAGTCCTAGGGCGGGGGGCACAGATACGCAGTATTTT.

This clonotype was found many times. The rearrangement links TRBV7-3 to TRBJ2-2; possible D gene TRBD2, 6 bases. Germline V CDR1 and CDR2: SGHTA, FQGTGA. Between the trimmed V and J ends, which lost 5 bases and 6 bases, there was a span of 10 bases. The CDR3 runs to 13 residues. The CDR3 is CASSPTGAGELFF. CDR3 in DNA: TGTGCCAGCAGCCCCACGGGAGCCGGGGAGCTGTTTTTT.